The T cell receptor beta chain under discussion was sequenced for a study of shared clonotypes between healthy human individuals. Study summary: Each donor's CD8 memory used one plate, CD8 naive two, each CD4 subset three.

Every subset had its genomic DNA shared out evenly among several immunoSEQ plates. Profiled with immunoSEQ multiplex PCR; TCRdb holds only in-frame clones, not every one. Of 1,500,000 or so clones in the sample, roughly 97% are singletons; the top ten hold 0.95% to 1.5%. This receptor was taken from a young man in good health. The specimen sequenced was naive CD4+ T cells sorted from blood. Subset described: CD45RA+ positively selected.

This CDR3 reads CASSTVAGGPINTDTQYF. In nucleotides, the CDR3 is TGTGCCAGTAGTACCGTAGCGGGAGGGCCCATCAACACAGATACGCAGTATTTT. The V gene is TRBV19, the J gene TRBJ2-3, with 11 bases lining up with TRBD2. This CDR3 has 18 residues. CDR1 is LNHDA, CDR2 SQIVND, per germline (reference sequence). The junction had 11 bases not matched to a gene; V was cut back by 4 bases and J by 2 bases.